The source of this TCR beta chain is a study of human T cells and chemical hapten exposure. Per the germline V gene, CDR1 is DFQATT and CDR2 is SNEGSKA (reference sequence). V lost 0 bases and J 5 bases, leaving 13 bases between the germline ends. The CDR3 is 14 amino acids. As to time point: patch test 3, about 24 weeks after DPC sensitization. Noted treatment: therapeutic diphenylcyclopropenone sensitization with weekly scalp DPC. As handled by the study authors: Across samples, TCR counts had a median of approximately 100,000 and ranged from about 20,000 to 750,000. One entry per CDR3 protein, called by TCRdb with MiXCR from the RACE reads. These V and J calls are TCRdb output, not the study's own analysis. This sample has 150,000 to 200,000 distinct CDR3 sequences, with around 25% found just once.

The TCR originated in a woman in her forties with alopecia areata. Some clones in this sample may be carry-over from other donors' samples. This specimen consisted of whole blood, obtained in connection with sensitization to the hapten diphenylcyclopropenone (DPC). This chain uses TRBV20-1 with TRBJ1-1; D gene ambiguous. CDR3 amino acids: CSARDPRRGTEAFF. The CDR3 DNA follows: TGCAGTGCTAGAGACCCTCGTCGCGGGACTGAAGCTTTCTTT.